Listed below are T cell receptor beta chains from one sample, sequenced in a study of T cell responses to AZD1222 COVID-19 vaccine. Sequencing was performed with immunoSEQ multiplex PCR; in TCRdb, only in-frame clones are kept and a portion is missing. In the table there are 75,000 to 95,000 clones, around 93% of which are singletons. Sequenced material: peripheral blood, taken 28 days after the second AZD1222 dose. These receptors were obtained from an adult who received the AZD1222 COVID-19 vaccine. The CDR3 runs from the conserved cysteine through the conserved F or W. A D gene is named only where the DNA matches it firmly. Clone size is given for some rows only: seen once, a few or many times, or a class if the clone is expanded.

cdr3_aa: CASSLDRGDGNTIYF
cdr3_nt: TGTGCCAGCAGCTTGGACAGGGGGGATGGAAACACCATATATTTT
d_call: TRBD1
j_call: TRBJ1-3
v_call: TRBV7-2
clone_size: .

cdr3_aa: CASSLYSTLGGTDTQYF
cdr3_nt: TGTGCCAGCAGCTTATATTCAACGTTGGGGGGCACAGATACGCAGTATTTT
d_call: .
j_call: TRBJ2-3
v_call: TRBV5-4
clone_size: .

cdr3_aa: CASSEDSPLHF
cdr3_nt: TGCGCCAGCAGTGAGGATTCACCCCTCCACTTT
d_call: .
j_call: TRBJ1-6
v_call: TRBV10-1
clone_size: .

cdr3_aa: CASSYSRYGTGYGYTF
cdr3_nt: TGTGCCAGCAGTTACTCTAGATACGGGACAGGCTATGGCTACACCTTC
d_call: TRBD1
j_call: TRBJ1-2
v_call: TRBV6-5
clone_size: .

cdr3_aa: CASSEGRAGGGYTF
cdr3_nt: TGTGCCAGCAGTGAGGGCAGGGCCGGGGGAGGCTACACCTTC
d_call: .
j_call: TRBJ1-2
v_call: TRBV25-1
clone_size: .

cdr3_aa: CASSPLRRGFRDEQFF
cdr3_nt: TGCGCCAGCAGTCCACTACGTAGGGGGTTCCGCGATGAGCAGTTCTTC
d_call: .
j_call: TRBJ2-1
v_call: TRBV5-1
clone_size: .

cdr3_aa: CASWEGYEQYF
cdr3_nt: TGTGCCAGCTGGGAGGGCTACGAGCAGTACTTC
d_call: TRBD2
j_call: TRBJ2-7
v_call: TRBV2
clone_size: .

cdr3_aa: CSAHRGDTQYF
cdr3_nt: TGCAGTGCCCATCGGGGCGATACGCAGTATTTT
d_call: .
j_call: TRBJ2-3
v_call: TRBV20-1
clone_size: .

cdr3_aa: CASSRTSGRRTDTQYF
cdr3_nt: TGTGCCAGCAGCCGGACTAGCGGGAGGAGGACAGATACGCAGTATTTT
d_call: TRBD2
j_call: TRBJ2-3
v_call: TRBV6-2/TRBV6-3
clone_size: .

cdr3_aa: CASSPLDIQYF
cdr3_nt: TGTGCCAGCAGTCCCCTAGACATTCAGTACTTC
d_call: .
j_call: TRBJ2-4
v_call: TRBV12-3/TRBV12-4
clone_size: once

cdr3_aa: CASSSASGRADEQFF
cdr3_nt: TGTGCCAGCAGTTCCGCTAGCGGGAGGGCGGATGAGCAGTTCTTC
d_call: TRBD2
j_call: TRBJ2-1
v_call: TRBV27
clone_size: .

cdr3_aa: CASSWTGGNTIYF
cdr3_nt: TGCGCCAGCAGCTGGACCGGGGGAAACACCATATATTTT
d_call: .
j_call: TRBJ1-3
v_call: TRBV5-1
clone_size: .

cdr3_aa: CASRSGRAPFGELFF
cdr3_nt: TGTGCCAGTAGATCCGGGAGGGCCCCTTTCGGGGAGCTGTTTTTT
d_call: TRBD2
j_call: TRBJ2-2
v_call: TRBV19
clone_size: .

cdr3_aa: CASSLSDRVAEAFF
cdr3_nt: TGTGCCAGCAGTTTATCGGACAGGGTGGCTGAAGCTTTCTTT
d_call: TRBD1
j_call: TRBJ1-1
v_call: TRBV28
clone_size: .

cdr3_aa: CASSPGLNQPQHF
cdr3_nt: TGTGCCAGCAGCCCGGGCCTCAATCAGCCCCAGCATTTT
d_call: .
j_call: TRBJ1-5
v_call: TRBV13
clone_size: .

cdr3_aa: CATSRDMGQGNEKLFF
cdr3_nt: TGTGCCACCAGCAGAGATATGGGACAGGGAAATGAAAAACTGTTTTTT
d_call: TRBD1
j_call: TRBJ1-4
v_call: TRBV15
clone_size: .

cdr3_aa: CASSGDSTDTQYF
cdr3_nt: TGTGCCAGCAGCGGGGACAGCACAGATACGCAGTATTTT
d_call: .
j_call: TRBJ2-3
v_call: TRBV9
clone_size: .

cdr3_aa: CASSQGGSSGRGEQYF
cdr3_nt: TGTGCCAGCAGCCAGGGTGGGAGTAGCGGGAGGGGTGAGCAGTACTTC
d_call: TRBD2
j_call: TRBJ2-7
v_call: TRBV7-2
clone_size: .

cdr3_aa: CAISDYRTDKGNTIYF
cdr3_nt: TGTGCCATCAGTGACTACAGGACAGATAAGGGAAACACCATATATTTT
d_call: .
j_call: TRBJ1-3
v_call: TRBV10-3
clone_size: .

cdr3_aa: CASSSTGEWYGYTF
cdr3_nt: TGTGCCAGCAGTTCCACAGGGGAGTGGTATGGCTACACCTTC
d_call: TRBD1
j_call: TRBJ1-2
v_call: TRBV28
clone_size: once

cdr3_aa: CASSFGVLTRAFF
cdr3_nt: TGTGCCAGCAGTTTTGGGGTGTTAACCCGGGCTTTCTTT
d_call: .
j_call: TRBJ1-1
v_call: TRBV12-3/TRBV12-4
clone_size: .

cdr3_aa: CASSLQGTSGKRDTQYF
cdr3_nt: TGTGCCAGCAGCTTGCAGGGGACTAGCGGGAAGAGGGATACGCAGTATTTT
d_call: TRBD2
j_call: TRBJ2-3
v_call: TRBV7-8
clone_size: .

cdr3_aa: CASSGDSLNYGYTF
cdr3_nt: TGTGCCAGCAGTGGTGACAGCTTAAACTATGGCTACACCTTC
d_call: .
j_call: TRBJ1-2
v_call: TRBV28
clone_size: .

cdr3_aa: CSALTSAGSYEQYF
cdr3_nt: TGCAGCGCACTCACTAGCGCCGGCTCCTACGAGCAGTACTTC
d_call: TRBD2
j_call: TRBJ2-7
v_call: TRBV29-1
clone_size: .

cdr3_aa: CASSLAISQHAKLFF
cdr3_nt: TGCGCCAGCAGCTTGGCCATAAGTCAGCACGCCAAACTGTTTTTT
d_call: .
j_call: TRBJ1-4
v_call: TRBV5-1
clone_size: .

cdr3_aa: CASSDRQTTDTQYF
cdr3_nt: TGTGCCAGCAGTGACCGACAGACAACAGATACGCAGTATTTT
d_call: .
j_call: TRBJ2-3
v_call: TRBV2
clone_size: .

cdr3_aa: CASSSPGQGNSETQYF
cdr3_nt: TGTGCCAGCAGTTCGCCGGGACAGGGGAATTCGGAGACCCAGTACTTC
d_call: TRBD1
j_call: TRBJ2-5
v_call: TRBV28
clone_size: .

cdr3_aa: CASSLAEGTYEQYF
cdr3_nt: TGTGCCAGCAGCTTAGCGGAGGGTACCTACGAGCAGTACTTC
d_call: .
j_call: TRBJ2-7
v_call: TRBV7-8
clone_size: .

cdr3_aa: CASSQAGRNNEQFF
cdr3_nt: TGCGCCAGCAGCCAAGCTGGGAGAAACAATGAGCAGTTCTTC
d_call: .
j_call: TRBJ2-1
v_call: TRBV4-3
clone_size: .

cdr3_aa: CASSVALTDTQYF
cdr3_nt: TGTGCCAGCAGCGTAGCCCTCACAGATACGCAGTATTTT
d_call: .
j_call: TRBJ2-3
v_call: TRBV9
clone_size: .

cdr3_aa: CASSPGTGGNYGYTF
cdr3_nt: TGTGCCAGCAGTCCCGGTACGGGCGGGAACTATGGCTACACCTTC
d_call: .
j_call: TRBJ1-2
v_call: TRBV6-5
clone_size: .

cdr3_aa: CASCRQYHEQYF
cdr3_nt: TGTGCCAGCTGCCGACAGTACCACGAGCAGTACTTC
d_call: .
j_call: TRBJ2-7
v_call: TRBV6-5
clone_size: .

cdr3_aa: CASSPQGGMGQPQHF
cdr3_nt: TGTGCCAGCAGCCCCCAGGGGGGGATGGGTCAGCCCCAGCATTTT
d_call: TRBD1
j_call: TRBJ1-5
v_call: TRBV6-5
clone_size: .

cdr3_aa: CASSSRSGRIAEQYF
cdr3_nt: TGTGCCAGCAGTAGCCGTAGCGGGAGGATCGCCGAGCAGTACTTC
d_call: TRBD2
j_call: TRBJ2-7
v_call: TRBV28
clone_size: .

cdr3_aa: CASSYSGAANEQFF
cdr3_nt: TGTGCCAGCAGTTACTCCGGGGCCGCGAATGAGCAGTTCTTC
d_call: .
j_call: TRBJ2-1
v_call: TRBV6-5
clone_size: .

cdr3_aa: CAWSVRGRGWTGELFF
cdr3_nt: TGTGCCTGGAGTGTAAGGGGACGGGGGTGGACCGGGGAGCTGTTTTTT
d_call: .
j_call: TRBJ2-2
v_call: TRBV30
clone_size: .

cdr3_aa: CASSQDGTGIGYNEQFF
cdr3_nt: TGCGCCAGCAGCCAAGACGGGACAGGTATTGGATACAATGAGCAGTTCTTC
d_call: TRBD1
j_call: TRBJ2-1
v_call: TRBV4-1
clone_size: .

cdr3_aa: CASSDSFYGYTF
cdr3_nt: TGTGCCAGCAGTGATTCGTTCTATGGCTACACCTTC
d_call: .
j_call: TRBJ1-2
v_call: TRBV25-1
clone_size: .

cdr3_aa: CASSDPNEPQHF
cdr3_nt: TGCGCCAGCAGTGACCCGAATGAGCCCCAGCATTTT
d_call: .
j_call: TRBJ1-5
v_call: TRBV10-1
clone_size: .

cdr3_aa: CASSEDEHSNTEAFF
cdr3_nt: TGTGCCAGCAGTGAAGATGAACATTCGAACACTGAAGCTTTCTTT
d_call: .
j_call: TRBJ1-1
v_call: TRBV2
clone_size: .

cdr3_aa: CASSRTSGYNEQFF
cdr3_nt: TGTGCCAGCAGCCGTACTAGCGGATACAATGAGCAGTTCTTC
d_call: TRBD2
j_call: TRBJ2-1
v_call: TRBV6-5
clone_size: .

cdr3_aa: CASSSRKRGEQFF
cdr3_nt: TGTGCCAGCAGTTCTAGAAAAAGGGGTGAGCAGTTCTTC
d_call: .
j_call: TRBJ2-1
v_call: TRBV27
clone_size: .

cdr3_aa: CASSLFSIRWSKNIQYF
cdr3_nt: TGTGCCAGCAGCCTTTTTTCCATTCGTTGGTCCAAAAACATTCAGTACTTC
d_call: .
j_call: TRBJ2-4
v_call: TRBV3-1/TRBV3-2
clone_size: .